This record concerns one T cell receptor beta chain sequence. Its matching antigen is unknown. This entry belongs to a study of radiation and T cells in renal cell carcinoma. General study findings and limits: In blood, top tumor clones expanded by 2 weeks, shrinking by 4.

Generated by immunoSEQ multiplex PCR, the TCRdb table keeps only in-frame clones and is missing some. The top ten clones hold 1.5% to 2% of a sample with some 120,000 clones, approximately 80% of them seen once. Time point of the sample: blood 2 weeks post-SBRT. Described treatment: 15 Gy SBRT to primary tumor, nephrectomy 4 weeks later. Radiation-treated patients gave blood at baseline, week 2 and week 4. Sequenced here: blood, sampled from a patient whose treatment included radiotherapy and nephrectomy. The clonotype originates from an older woman with renal cell carcinoma.

CDR3 loop: CASSLGGSRKGRDTQYF. The CDR3 region has the DNA TGTGCCAGCAGCTTGGGGGGTTCGAGAAAAGGGAGAGATACGCAGTATTTT. The chain joins TRBV5-4 to TRBJ2-3, with a weak D call TRBD2 (5 bases). Looked up from germline, CDR1 is SGHNT and CDR2 is YYREEE (reference sequence). The CDR3 extends over 17 amino acids. The V end lost 0 bases, the J end lost 5 bases, and 19 bases lay between the germline ends.